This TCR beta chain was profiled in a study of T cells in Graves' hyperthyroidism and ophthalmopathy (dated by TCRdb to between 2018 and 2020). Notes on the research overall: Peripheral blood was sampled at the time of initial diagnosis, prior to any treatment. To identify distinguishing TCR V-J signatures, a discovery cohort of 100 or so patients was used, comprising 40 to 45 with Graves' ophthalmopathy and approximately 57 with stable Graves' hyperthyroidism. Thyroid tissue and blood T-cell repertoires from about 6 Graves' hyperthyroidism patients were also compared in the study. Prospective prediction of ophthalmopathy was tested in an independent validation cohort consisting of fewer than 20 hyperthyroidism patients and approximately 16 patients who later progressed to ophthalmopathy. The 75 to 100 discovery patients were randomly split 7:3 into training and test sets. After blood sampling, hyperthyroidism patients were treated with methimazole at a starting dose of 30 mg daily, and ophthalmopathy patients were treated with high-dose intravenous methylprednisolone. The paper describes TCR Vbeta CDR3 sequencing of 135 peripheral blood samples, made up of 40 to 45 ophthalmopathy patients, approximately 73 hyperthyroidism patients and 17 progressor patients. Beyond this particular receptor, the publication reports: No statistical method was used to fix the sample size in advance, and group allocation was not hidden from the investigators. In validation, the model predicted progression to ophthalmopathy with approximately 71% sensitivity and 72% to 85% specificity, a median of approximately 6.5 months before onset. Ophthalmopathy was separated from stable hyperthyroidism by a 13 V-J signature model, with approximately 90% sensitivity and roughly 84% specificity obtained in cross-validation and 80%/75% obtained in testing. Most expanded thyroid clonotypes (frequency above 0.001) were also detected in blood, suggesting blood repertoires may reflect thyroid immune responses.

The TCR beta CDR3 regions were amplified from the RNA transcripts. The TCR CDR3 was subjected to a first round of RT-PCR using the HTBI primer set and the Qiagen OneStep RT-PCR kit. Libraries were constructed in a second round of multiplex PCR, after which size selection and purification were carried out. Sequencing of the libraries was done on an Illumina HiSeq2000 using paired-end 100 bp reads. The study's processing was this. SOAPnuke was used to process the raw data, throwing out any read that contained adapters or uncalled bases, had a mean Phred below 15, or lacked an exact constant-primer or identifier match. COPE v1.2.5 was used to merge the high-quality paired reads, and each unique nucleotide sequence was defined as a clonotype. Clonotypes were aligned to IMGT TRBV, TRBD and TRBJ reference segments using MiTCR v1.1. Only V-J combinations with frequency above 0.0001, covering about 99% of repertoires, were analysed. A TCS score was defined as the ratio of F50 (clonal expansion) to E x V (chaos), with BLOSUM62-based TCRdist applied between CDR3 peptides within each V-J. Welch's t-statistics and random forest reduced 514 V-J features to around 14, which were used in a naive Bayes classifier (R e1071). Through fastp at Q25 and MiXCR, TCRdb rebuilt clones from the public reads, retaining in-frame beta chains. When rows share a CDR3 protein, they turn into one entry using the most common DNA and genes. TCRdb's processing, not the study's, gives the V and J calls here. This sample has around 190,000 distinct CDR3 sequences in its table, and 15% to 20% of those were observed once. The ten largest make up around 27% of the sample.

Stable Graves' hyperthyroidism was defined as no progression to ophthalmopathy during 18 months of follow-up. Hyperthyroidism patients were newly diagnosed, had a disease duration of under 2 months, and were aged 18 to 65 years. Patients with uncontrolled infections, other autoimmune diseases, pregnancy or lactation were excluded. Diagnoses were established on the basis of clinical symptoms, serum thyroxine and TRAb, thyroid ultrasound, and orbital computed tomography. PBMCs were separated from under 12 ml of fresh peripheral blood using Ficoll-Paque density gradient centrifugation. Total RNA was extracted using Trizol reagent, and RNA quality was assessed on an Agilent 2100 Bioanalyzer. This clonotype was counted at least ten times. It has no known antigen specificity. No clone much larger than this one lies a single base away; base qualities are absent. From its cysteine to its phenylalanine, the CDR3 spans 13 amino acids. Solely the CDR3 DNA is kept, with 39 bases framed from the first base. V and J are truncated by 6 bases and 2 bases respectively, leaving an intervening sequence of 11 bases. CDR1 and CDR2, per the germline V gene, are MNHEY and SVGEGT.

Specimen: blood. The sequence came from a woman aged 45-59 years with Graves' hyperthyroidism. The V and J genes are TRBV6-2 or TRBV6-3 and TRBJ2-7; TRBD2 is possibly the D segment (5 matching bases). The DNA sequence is TGTGCCAGCAGGGGCCTAGCTACCTACGAGCAGTACTTC. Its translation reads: CASRGLATYEQYF.